These T cell receptor beta chains were read from a single sample in a study of CD8+CD57+ T cells in acquired aplastic anemia. From the reads, TCRdb called clonotypes with MiXCR, one entry per CDR3 protein. Of around 190,000 distinct CDR3 sequences listed, 48% are singletons. Sequencing was performed on sorted CD4+, CD8+, or CD8+CD57+ T cells (not recorded which) from PBMCs. The source is a human donor with aplastic anemia. The CDR3 runs from the conserved cysteine through the conserved F or W. Each record gives: J gene, D gene, clone size, V gene, CDR3 protein. The D gene is left open where the match is weak. Not every row has a clone size; where given, it reads once, few, many or a size class.

TRBJ2-2 TRBD2 many TRBV5-1 CASSLGLASTGELFF
TRBJ1-6 NA NA TRBV14 CASSQDWQGSPLHF
TRBJ2-1 NA NA TRBV12-3/TRBV12-4 CASRIGPDEQFF
TRBJ2-3 TRBD1 many TRBV7-8 CASSSVPGQAVTDTQYF
TRBJ2-7 NA NA TRBV29-1 CSAKTGRTYEQYF
TRBJ2-3 NA once TRBV11-2 CASSFPPSGSRDTDTHYF
TRBJ2-3 NA NA TRBV5-4 CTSSLRVRAGTDTQYF
TRBJ2-7 TRBD1 many TRBV10-2 CASTVRQGGSEQYF
TRBJ1-2 NA many TRBV7-9 CASSFDARGGYTF
TRBJ1-4 TRBD1 NA TRBV2 CATGQGHEKLFF
TRBJ1-1 NA NA TRBV5-1 CASSLAAVNTEAFF
TRBJ2-2 NA NA TRBV19 CASSIQGTRTGELFF
TRBJ2-1 NA many TRBV7-3 CASSFNQGEQFF
TRBJ2-1 TRBD2 many TRBV11-2 CASSLDPASGGEQFF
TRBJ2-7 TRBD1 many TRBV19 CASRPPGQGTYEQYF
TRBJ2-1 TRBD1 few TRBV29-1 CSVTGTGGNEQFF
TRBJ2-5 NA many TRBV24-1 CATNPRSGTRYQETQYF
TRBJ2-2 NA NA TRBV12-3/TRBV12-4 CASSALSLGGELFF
TRBJ1-4 NA many TRBV7-2 CASSSREEKLFF
TRBJ1-4 TRBD1 NA TRBV20-1 CSARMEDPDRGGEKLFF
TRBJ2-7 TRBD1 NA TRBV11-3 CASSSKTGTANEQYF
TRBJ2-5 TRBD1 NA TRBV20-1 CSARETGRETQYF
TRBJ2-1 NA once TRBV9 CASSVGGPRNEQFF
TRBJ2-1 TRBD2 once TRBV7-6 CASSLGAGGVRQFF
TRBJ2-5 NA many TRBV24-1 CATSDLGQPQETQYF
TRBJ1-4 NA NA TRBV6-2/TRBV6-3 CASSYRRFEKLFF
TRBJ1-1 TRBD1 once TRBV19 CASSSARGPFF
TRBJ2-7 NA NA TRBV25-1 CASSSQVTYEQYF
TRBJ1-2 NA few TRBV6-1 CASSEGDAPYYGYTF
TRBJ2-3 TRBD2 many TRBV5-1 CASSFVAGSSTDTQYF
TRBJ1-1 TRBD1 NA TRBV2 CASSGRDRVVPEAFF
TRBJ2-1 NA many TRBV9 CASSVDPSENQLDNEQFF
TRBJ1-4 TRBD1 many TRBV4-2 CASSQQGQRREKLFF
TRBJ1-5 NA NA TRBV25-1 CASSVGAQPQHF
TRBJ2-5 NA NA TRBV5-4 CASLYGTQETQYF
TRBJ1-4 NA many TRBV20-1 CSARIGYGEKLFF